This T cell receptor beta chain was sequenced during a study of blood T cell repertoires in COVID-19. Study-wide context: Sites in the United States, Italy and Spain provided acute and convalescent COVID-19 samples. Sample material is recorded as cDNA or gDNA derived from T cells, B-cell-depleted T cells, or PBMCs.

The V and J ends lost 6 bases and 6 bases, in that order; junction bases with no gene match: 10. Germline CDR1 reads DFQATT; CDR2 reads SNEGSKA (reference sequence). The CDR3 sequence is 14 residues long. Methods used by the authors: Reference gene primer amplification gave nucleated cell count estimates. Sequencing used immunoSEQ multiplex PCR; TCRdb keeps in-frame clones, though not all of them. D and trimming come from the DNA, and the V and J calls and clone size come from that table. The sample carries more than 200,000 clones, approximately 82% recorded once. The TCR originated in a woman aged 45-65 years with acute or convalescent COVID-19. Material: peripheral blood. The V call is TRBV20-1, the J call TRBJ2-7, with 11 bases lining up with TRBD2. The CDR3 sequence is CSASSGRVAGEQYF. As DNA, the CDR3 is TGCAGTGCAAGTAGCGGGAGGGTGGCGGGCGAGCAGTACTTC.